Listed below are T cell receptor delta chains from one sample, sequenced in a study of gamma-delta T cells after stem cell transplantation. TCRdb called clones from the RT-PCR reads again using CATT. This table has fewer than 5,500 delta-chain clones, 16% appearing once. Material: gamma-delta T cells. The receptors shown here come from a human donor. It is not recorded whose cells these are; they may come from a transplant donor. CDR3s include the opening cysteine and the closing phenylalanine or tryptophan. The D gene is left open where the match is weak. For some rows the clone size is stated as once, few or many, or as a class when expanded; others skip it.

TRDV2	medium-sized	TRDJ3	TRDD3	TGTGCCTGTGACTCCTGGGGGAGCCGGGACACCCGACAGATGTTTTTC	CACDSWGSRDTRQMFF
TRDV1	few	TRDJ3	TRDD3	TGTGCTCTTGGGGAATATCCGGGGGATACCCCCCCCTGGGACACCCGACAGATGTTTTTC	CALGEYPGDTPPWDTRQMFF
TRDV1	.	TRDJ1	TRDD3	TGTGCTCTTGGGGAACCCTATTCGCGGGGGATACATACCGATAAACTCATCTTT	CALGEPYSRGIHTDKLIF
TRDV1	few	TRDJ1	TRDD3	TGTGCTCTTGGGGAACTTCCTAAAGGTACTGGGGGCCTAGACACCGATAAACTCATCTTT	CALGELPKGTGGLDTDKLIF
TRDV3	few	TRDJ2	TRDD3	TGTGCCTTTAGGGGGATACCTTTGACAGCACAACTCTTCTTT	CAFRGIPLTAQLFF
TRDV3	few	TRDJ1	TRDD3	TGTGCCTTTCCTACGGTATTCGGGGGATACGCCCCAAATCACCACACCGATAAACTCATCTTT	CAFPTVFGGYAPNHHTDKLIF
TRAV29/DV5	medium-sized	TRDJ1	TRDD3	TGTGCAGCAAGCGCGCAGTCTTCCTACGAGGGTCTGGGGGATACGCGGGCCGATAAACTCATCTTT	CAASAQSSYEGLGDTRADKLIF
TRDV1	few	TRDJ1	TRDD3	TGTGCGATCTGGGGGGCCCCCAGATACACCGATAAACTCATCTTT	CAIWGAPRYTDKLIF
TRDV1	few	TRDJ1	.	TGTGCTCTTGGGGAACCGGGTTTTTTCCCACCCCAGTACACCGATAAACTCATCTTT	CALGEPGFFPPQYTDKLIF
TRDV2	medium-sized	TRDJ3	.	TGTGCCTGTGACACCGGTGTGAGCTCCTGGGACACCCGACAGATGTTTTTC	CACDTGVSSWDTRQMFF
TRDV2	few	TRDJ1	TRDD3	TGTGCCTGTGACTCACTGGTACTGGGGGATGCCCCGTACACCGACAAACTCATCTTT	CACDSLVLGDAPYTDKLIF
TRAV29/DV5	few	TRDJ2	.	TGTGCAGCAAGCGATGGGGGCTATTTGACAGCACAACTCTTCTTT	CAASDGGYLTAQLFF
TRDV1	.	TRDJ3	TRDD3	TGTGCTCTTGGCCTGGGGGATACCTGGGACACCCGACAGATGTTTTTC	CALGLGDTWDTRQMFF
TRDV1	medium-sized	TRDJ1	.	TGTGCTCTTGGGCCGATAGTGTGGGGGGACGATAAACTCATCTTT	CALGPIVWGDDKLIF
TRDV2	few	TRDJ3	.	TGTGCCTGTGACACTTCTCGTAGGAGCTCCTGGGACACCCGACAGATGTTTTTC	CACDTSRRSSWDTRQMFF
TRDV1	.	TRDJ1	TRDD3	TGTGCTCTTGGCAACTTGGTCCTGGGGGATAGGTACACCGATAAACTCATCTTT	CALGNLVLGDRYTDKLIF
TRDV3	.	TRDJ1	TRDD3	TGTGCCTTTAGACTGGGGGATACCGTAGACACCGATAAACTCATCTTT	CAFRLGDTVDTDKLIF
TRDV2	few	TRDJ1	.	TGTGCCTGTGACACTCTGGGGAAATACGATAAACTCATCTTT	CACDTLGKYDKLIF
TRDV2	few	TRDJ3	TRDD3	TGCGCCTGTGACAGTTACTGGGGGAGCTCCTGGGACACCCGACAGATGTTTTTC	CACDSYWGSSWDTRQMFF
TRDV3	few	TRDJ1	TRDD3	TGTGCCTTTACACTACGGACTGGGGGACAGTACACCGATAAACTCATCTTT	CAFTLRTGGQYTDKLIF
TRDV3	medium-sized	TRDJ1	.	TGTGCCTTTTCCACTCCCCGCTTCACCACGGGGGGGCCCGACACCGATAAACTCATCTTT	CAFSTPRFTTGGPDTDKLIF
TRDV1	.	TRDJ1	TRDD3	TGTGCTCTTGGGGAACCAGGTCTAGTGGGATACGCGGAGGGAGCCGATAAACTCATCTTT	CALGEPGLVGYAEGADKLIF
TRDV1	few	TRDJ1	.	TGTGCTCTTGGGAACCTACGTTACACCGATAAACTCATCTTT	CALGNLRYTDKLIF
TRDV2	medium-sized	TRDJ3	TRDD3	TGTGCCTGTGACATACTGGGGGAGAGCTCCTGGGACACCCGACAGATGTTTTTC	CACDILGESSWDTRQMFF
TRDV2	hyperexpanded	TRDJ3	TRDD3	TGTGCCTGTGACACCTGGGGGAGCTCCTGGGACACCCGACAGATGTTTTTC	CACDTWGSSWDTRQMFF
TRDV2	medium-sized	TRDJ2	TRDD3	TGTGCCTGTGACCTACTGGGGGATTTGACAGCACAACTCTTCTTT	CACDLLGDLTAQLFF
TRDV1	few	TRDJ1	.	TGTGCTCTTGGGGAACGAGGCGGGGTGCTCGATAAACTCATCTTT	CALGERGGVLDKLIF
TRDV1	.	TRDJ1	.	TGTGCTCTTGGGGAGATCGCTCCCGACCGGGGGCTCCCCTACCACACCGATAAACTCATCTTT	CALGEIAPDRGLPYHTDKLIF
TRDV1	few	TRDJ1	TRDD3	TGTGCTCTTGGGGAAAGCTACGCGCACTGGGGGGTACGCGTATCTGCCGATAAACTCATCTTT	CALGESYAHWGVRVSADKLIF
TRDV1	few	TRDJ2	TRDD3	TGTGCTCTTGGGGAACTATCTACGCCCAACAGGATACTGGGGGATACGGGTTTGACAGCACAACTCTTCTTT	CALGELSTPNRILGDTGLTAQLFF
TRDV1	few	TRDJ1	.	TGTGCTCTTGGGGAACTCAGTAAGGGGTTGTTTTACACCGATAAACTCATCTTT	CALGELSKGLFYTDKLIF
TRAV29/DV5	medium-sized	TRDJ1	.	TGTGCAGCAAGCTTCCTACGCCGTCCCGTACTGGGGATCTACACCGATAAACTCATCTTT	CAASFLRRPVLGIYTDKLIF
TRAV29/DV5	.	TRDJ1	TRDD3	TGTGCAGCAAGCGCGGGGGGATACACCGATAAACTCATCTTT	CAASAGGYTDKLIF
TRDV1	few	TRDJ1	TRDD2	TGTGCTCTTGGGGAACTCGACTTTTCCTACAGAGGGAGACCGGGAGGGAGCACCGATAAACTCATCTTT	CALGELDFSYRGRPGGSTDKLIF
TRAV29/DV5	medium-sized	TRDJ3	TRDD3	TGTGCAGCAAGCCGACATTACTGGGGGAGCTCCTGGGACACCCGACAGATGTTTTTC	CAASRHYWGSSWDTRQMFF
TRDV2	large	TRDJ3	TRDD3	TGTGCCTGTGACTACTGGGGGAGCTCCTGGGACACCCGACAGATGTTTTTC	CACDYWGSSWDTRQMFF
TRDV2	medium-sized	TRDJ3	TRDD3	TGTGCCTGTGACAAAGTACTGGGGGATACGCGCTCCTGGGACACCCGACAGATGTTTTTC	CACDKVLGDTRSWDTRQMFF
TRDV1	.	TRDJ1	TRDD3	TGTGCTCTTGGGGAAGGGAACCCCCTGGGGGATACCAGCGATAAACTCATCTTT	CALGEGNPLGDTSDKLIF
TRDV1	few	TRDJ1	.	TGTGCTCTTGGGCCTTCTCATTCCTACCCTGTACTGGGAAGGACCGATAAACTCATCTTT	CALGPSHSYPVLGRTDKLIF
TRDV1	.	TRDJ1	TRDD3	TGTGCTCTTTTCATCCATACGGAACCTCACCTATGGGGATACCCGGACACCGATAAACTCATCTTT	CALFIHTEPHLWGYPDTDKLIF
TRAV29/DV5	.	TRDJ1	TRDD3	TGTGCAGCAAAAAGGCCTTCCTACGGTTGGACTGGGGGATACCCGAACACCGATAAACTCATCTTC	CAAKRPSYGWTGGYPNTDKLIF